This TCR beta chain came from a study of blood T cell repertoires in COVID-19. For the study at large: T cells, B-cell-depleted T cells, or PBMCs supplied cDNA or gDNA.

Germline V CDR1 and CDR2: PRHDT, FYEKMQ (reference sequence). V dropped 5 bases and J dropped 7 bases, with 9 bases sitting between them. The CDR3 loop spans 12 amino acids. Profiling relied on immunoSEQ multiplex PCR, and the TCRdb table lists in-frame clones only, not all of them. The table shows under 150,000 clones, with around 87% occurring only once. This clonotype was obtained from a man between 65 and 80 years old with active COVID-19. Sequences were obtained from peripheral blood. V is TRBV13 and J is TRBJ2-1; D unclear. The CDR3 DNA follows: TGTGCCAGCAGCCCAGACTCAAATGAGCAGTTCTTC. It encodes CASSPDSNEQFF. Full variable domain (missing parts from reference TRBV13 and TRBJ2-1): AAGVIQSPRHLIKEKRETATLKCYPIPRHDTVYWYQQGPGQDPQFLISFYEKMQSDKGSIPDRFSAQQFSDYHSELNMSSLELGDSALYFCASSPDSNEQFFGPGTRLTVL.